The present T cell receptor (beta chain) was sequenced within a study of Graves' ophthalmopathy and Graves' hyperthyroidism. Study-wide findings and caveats: The model predicted progression of ophthalmopathy with a sensitivity of 60% to 71%, and its specificity was roughly 72%. Most expanded clonotypes in thyroid above 0.001 frequency also showed up in blood. From stable hyperthyroidism, ophthalmopathy was separated by a 13-signature model with about 88% sensitivity and approximately 81% specificity.

TCR beta CDR3 regions were amplified from RNA transcripts. The first round was an RT-PCR with HTBI primers, and the second round was a multiplex PCR. TCRdb itself ran the multiplex PCR reads through MiXCR, one entry per CDR3 protein. The table lists 40,000 to 50,000 distinct CDR3 sequences, around 45% of them singletons, with approximately 20% in the top ten. V dropped 0 bases and J dropped 5 bases, with 0 bases sitting between them. CDR3 length: 11 amino acids. CDR1 KGHDR and CDR2 SFDVKD come from the germline V gene. By share of the sample, this clonotype is medium-sized. What it binds is unknown. Ophthalmopathic donors had moderate-to-severe activity, CAS ≥3 and NOSPECS ≥4, with disease that had lasted under 3 months.

The V and J genes are TRBV24-1 and TRBJ2-5; D remains unclear. The sequencing input was peripheral blood. The TCR was taken from an adult man with Graves' ophthalmopathy. The DNA for the CDR3 is TGTGCCACCAGTGATTTGGAGACCCAGTACTTC. Translated, it gives CATSDLETQYF.